Below are 25 T cell receptor beta chains sequenced from a single sample in a study of identical twins. Each CDR3 protein is one row after TCRdb ran MiXCR on the 5' RACE reads. Counted here are roughly 710,000 distinct CDR3 sequences, around 5.7% occurring once; the ten biggest clones make up about 1.8%. The sequencing sample was made of naive T cells sorted from blood. The receptors stem from a man aged 18 to 30 in good health.

This clonotype showed up just a few times. The chain combines TRBV5-1 with TRBJ2-1; 12 bases match TRBD2. V shed 0 bases and J 6 bases; nucleotides not matched to a gene: 4. CDR1 is SGHRS, CDR2 YFSETQ, per germline. CDR3 length: 16 amino acids. Written as DNA, the CDR3 is TGCGCCAGCAGCTTGGAAGGACTAGCGGGGTCCAATGAGCAGTTCTTC. Residues: CASSLEGLAGSNEQFF.

This clonotype was picked up many times. The chain links TRBV7-9 to TRBJ2-3; 8 bases match TRBD1. Germline-derived CDR1 and CDR2 are SEHNR and FQNEAQ (reference sequence). The CDR3 contains 16 residues. Germline trimming cut 7 bases from V and 0 bases from J; bases unmatched to any gene: 9. CDR3 loop: CASNLDRDRSTDTQYF. The CDR3 bases are TGTGCCAGCAACCTTGACAGGGACAGGAGCACAGATACGCAGTATTTT.

This clonotype was seen many times. CDR3 loop: CSASRDYEQYF. CDR3 DNA: TGCAGCGCGTCCCGGGACTACGAGCAGTACTTC. This sequence joins TRBV29-1 and TRBJ2-7, with D possibly matching TRBD2 (5 bases). Germline CDR1 SQVTM, CDR2 ANQGSEA. V was clipped by 7 bases and J by 3 bases, with 10 bases between them. This CDR3 is 11 amino acids long.

The V and J genes are TRBV27 and TRBJ2-7, with D uncertain. Deletions cut 0 bases from V and 0 bases from J, with 9 bases between. The germline gives CDR1 MNHEY, CDR2 SMNVEV (reference sequence). This CDR3 is 15 amino acids long. The CDR3 spells CASSLSSASSYEQYF. In DNA form, the CDR3 reads TGTGCCAGCAGTTTATCGTCGGCCTCCTCCTACGAGCAGTACTTC.

The chain combines TRBV7-3 with TRBJ2-6; D unresolved. Trimming took off 5 bases at V and 0 bases at J, with 14 bases between the two ends. The CDR3 consists of 17 residues. Germline assignment: CDR1 SGHTA and CDR2 FQGTGA. The CDR3 loop reads CASSPPTRNSGANVLTF. Written as DNA, the CDR3 is TGTGCCAGCAGCCCCCCTACACGGAACTCTGGGGCCAACGTCCTGACTTTC.

This clonotype was counted only a few times. The chain is built from TRBV7-2 and TRBJ2-1; 8 nucleotides agree with TRBD2. CDR1 is SGHTA and CDR2 is FQGNSA in the germline V gene. CDR3 length: 15 amino acids. Trimming removed 1 base from V and 7 bases from J; junction bases left unmatched: 6. CDR3 DNA: TGTGCCAGCAGCTTAGGGGGCGGGAGGACAAATGAGCAGTTCTTC. Translation gives CASSLGGGRTNEQFF.

This chain connects TRBV20-1 to TRBJ2-1, with 15 nucleotides matching TRBD2. This CDR3 spans 18 amino acids. Germline V gives CDR1 DFQATT, CDR2 SNEGSKA (reference sequence). V was pared by 6 bases and J by 8 bases, with 17 bases of the junction left unmatched. The CDR3 protein is CSAPIRTSGRAGNDEQFF. CDR3 in DNA: TGCAGTGCCCCGATCCGGACTAGCGGGAGGGCCGGTAACGATGAGCAGTTCTTC.

This clonotype has ten or more counts. This chain links TRBV6-5 with TRBJ1-2; no clear D gene. The CDR3 spans 14 residues. Per the germline V gene, CDR1 is MNHEY and CDR2 is SVGAGI. Trimming stripped 3 bases from V and 5 bases from J, with 13 bases between. CDR3: CASSYSNPAYGYTF. Here the CDR3 DNA reads TGTGCCAGCAGTTATTCCAACCCTGCTTATGGCTACACCTTC.

This clonotype was observed at least ten times. The chain couples TRBV20-1 to TRBJ1-1; no clear D. The CDR3 has 16 amino acids. Germline V CDR1 and CDR2: DFQATT, SNEGSKA (reference sequence). Trimming removed 3 bases from V and 3 bases from J, with 20 bases in between. The CDR3 reads CSASLMTRTVYTEAFF. For the CDR3, the DNA is TGCAGTGCTAGCCTAATGACCCGGACTGTTTACACTGAAGCTTTCTTT.

At least ten counts were recorded for this clonotype. The chain links TRBV15 to TRBJ2-3; 9 bases are a match to TRBD2. The V segment lost 3 bases and the J segment 5 bases; nucleotides outside the gene matches: 6. Germline-derived CDR1 and CDR2 are LNHNV and YYDKDF (reference sequence). CDR3 length: 15 amino acids. The CDR3 DNA sequence: TGTGCCACCAGCAGGATAGTAGCGGGGGTAGATACGCAGTATTTT. Translation: CATSRIVAGVDTQYF. Together with reference TRBV15 and TRBJ2-3, the CDR3 gives the full variable domain: DAMVIQNPRYQVTQFGKPVTLSCSQTLNHNVMYWYQQKSSQAPKLLFHYYDKDFNNEADTPDNFQSRRPNTSFCFLDIRSPGLGDTAMYLCATSRIVAGVDTQYFGPGTRLTVL.

Regarding this clonotype: A much bigger clone sits one base away, suggesting this may be a read error. This rearrangement joins TRBV10-3 to TRBJ2-1; D unclear. The CDR3 consists of 13 residues. Trimming took 6 bases from V and 5 from J, leaving 11 bases between them. In germline, CDR1 is ENHRY, CDR2 SYGVKD. Here the CDR3 reads CAIRALENNEQFF. The CDR3 DNA reads TGTGCCATCAGGGCTTTAGAGAACAATGAGCAGTTCTTC.

The chain links TRBV20-1 to TRBJ1-5; TRBD1 is a possible D gene (5 bases). This CDR3 contains 14 residues. Per the germline V gene, CDR1 is DFQATT and CDR2 is SNEGSKA (reference sequence). V was pared by 0 bases and J by 6 bases, with 12 bases between. CDR3 sequence: CSARETRGAQPQHF. Here the CDR3 DNA reads TGCAGTGCTAGAGAGACAAGAGGGGCTCAGCCCCAGCATTTT.

This clonotype was picked up many times. This chain connects TRBV29-1 to TRBJ2-7; 8 bases map to TRBD1. Germline assignment: CDR1 SQVTM and CDR2 ANQGSEA. V lost 6 bases, J lost 3 bases, and 10 bases stayed unmatched. This CDR3 region has 14 residues. This CDR3 is CSVTPRGQDYEQYF. The CDR3 DNA reads TGCAGCGTCACCCCCCGGGGACAGGACTACGAGCAGTACTTC.

This clonotype has a count of ten or more. This chain links TRBV7-2 with TRBJ2-1; 8 nucleotides line up with TRBD2. Germline V CDR1 and CDR2: SGHTA, FQGNSA. CDR3 length: 15 amino acids. After removal of 2 bases from V and 4 bases from J, the junction contained 4 bases not matched to a gene. CDR3 coding DNA: TGTGCCAGCAGCTTAAAAGCTAGCGGGTACAATGAGCAGTTCTTC. As protein: CASSLKASGYNEQFF.

This clonotype has only a few counts. This sequence joins TRBV2 and TRBJ2-6; no clear D. CDR3 size: 11 residues. Germline values: CDR1 SNHLY, CDR2 FYNNEI. Trimming left V 0 bases short and J 10 bases short, with 1 base between. CDR3 bases: TGTGCCAGCAGTGAAGCTAACGTCCTGACTTTC. It is translated as CASSEANVLTF.

This clonotype was observed a few times. This chain joins TRBV7-9 and TRBJ2-1; 8 bases are a match to TRBD1. CDR3 size: 15 residues. Germline V lookup: CDR1 SEHNR, CDR2 FQNEAQ (reference sequence). The J segment lost 5 bases and the V segment lost 5 bases, leaving 8 bases of the junction unmatched. In nucleotides, the CDR3 is TGTGCCAGCAGCACCGGGACAGGTTTCCACAATGAGCAGTTCTTC. As protein: CASSTGTGFHNEQFF. The complete variable domain, with remaining parts taken from reference TRBV7-9 and TRBJ2-1, reads DTGVSQNPRHKITKRGQNVTFRCDPISEHNRLYWYRQTLGQGPEFLTYFQNEAQLEKSRLLSDRFSAERPKGSFSTLEIQRTEQGDSAMYLCASSTGTGFHNEQFFGPGTRLTVL.

The rearrangement uses TRBV7-2 and TRBJ1-1, with D perhaps matching TRBD1 (6 bases). Germline lookup yields CDR1 SGHTA and CDR2 FQGNSA. V lost 3 bases and J lost 0, with 11 bases in between. The CDR3 spans 15 residues. The CDR3 region is CASSFSGHLNTEAFF. The CDR3 DNA reads as TGTGCCAGCAGCTTCTCGGGACACTTGAACACTGAAGCTTTCTTT.

The CDR3 DNA is TGCAGTGCTACTGGGACAGATCCTTACGAGCAGTACGTC. It is translated as CSATGTDPYEQYV. This rearrangement joins TRBV20-1 to TRBJ2-7, with 7 nucleotides matching TRBD1. This CDR3 has 13 amino acids. CDR1 DFQATT and CDR2 SNEGSKA come from the germline V gene (reference sequence). The V and J ends lost 4 bases and 4 bases, in that order; junction bases with no gene match: 7.

On this clonotype itself: A single base separates this from a much larger clone, so it may be a read error. V usage is TRBV7-9 and J usage is TRBJ1-1; D gene unclear. The length of the CDR3 is 14 residues. CDR1 SEHNR and CDR2 FQNEAQ come from the germline V gene (reference sequence). DNA of the CDR3: TGTGCCAGCAGCTTACATCAGCGGAACACTGAAGCTTACTTT. Protein sequence: CASSLHQRNTEAYF. The entire variable domain, with the rest obtained from reference TRBV7-9 and TRBJ1-1, is as follows: DTGVSQNPRHKITKRGQNVTFRCDPISEHNRLYWYRQTLGQGPEFLTYFQNEAQLEKSRLLSDRFSAERPKGSFSTLEIQRTEQGDSAMYLCASSLHQRNTEAYFGQGTRLTVV.

This clonotype was counted only a few times. The chain joins TRBV6-1 to TRBJ2-1; D might be TRBD1 (7 bases). V was pared by 5 bases and J by 8 bases, with 25 bases between. Per the germline V gene, CDR1 is MNHNS and CDR2 is SASEGT. This CDR3 contains 17 residues. DNA for the CDR3: TGTGCCAGCAGTCGACCCCCACAGGGGACGGGCGGGGATGAGCAGTTCTTC. Protein sequence: CASSRPPQGTGGDEQFF.

This clonotype was seen many times. This chain uses TRBV12-3 or TRBV12-4 with TRBJ2-4; D call uncertain. Trimming cost V 3 bases and J 6 bases, with 12 bases left between them. The CDR3 extends over 14 amino acids. The CDR3 DNA reads TGTGCCAGCAGTTTGCAGGAGATATCAAACATTCAGTACTTC. This codes for CASSLQEISNIQYF.

The chain joins TRBV12-3 or TRBV12-4 to TRBJ2-3; no reliable D call. With 2 bases removed from V and 10 bases from J, the gap between germline ends came to 7 bases. This CDR3 has 11 amino acids. DNA for the CDR3: TGTGCCAGCAGTTTAAGGCAGGCGCAGTATTTT. Protein: CASSLRQAQYF.

This clonotype appeared many times. The chain has TRBV5-4 and TRBJ2-1; 8 bases align to TRBD2. The ends lost 4 bases at V and 9 bases at J; junction bases unmatched: 21. The CDR3 has 18 amino acids. From germline, CDR1 is SGHNT and CDR2 YYREEE (reference sequence). CDR3 in amino acids: CASSPASGRTGGLSEQFF. Here the CDR3 DNA reads TGTGCCAGCAGCCCAGCCTCAGGACGGACGGGAGGGTTAAGTGAGCAGTTCTTC.

This clonotype has a count of ten or more. The chain has TRBV6-4 and TRBJ2-7, with D uncertain. CDR3 length: 13 amino acids. CDR1 is MRHNA and CDR2 is SNTAGT in the germline V gene. V was shortened by 4 bases and J by 0 bases, with 7 bases between the two germline ends. The CDR3 loop reads CASSVNFSYEQYV. CDR3 sequence (DNA): TGTGCCAGCAGTGTTAACTTCTCCTACGAGCAGTACGTC.

This clonotype was detected only a few times. V and J are TRBV5-1 and TRBJ2-1; 11 bases are a match to TRBD2. V was pared by 4 bases and J by 6 bases, with 6 bases of the junction left unmatched. This CDR3 is 15 amino acids long. Germline CDR1 reads SGHRS; CDR2 reads YFSETQ. The CDR3 DNA reads TGCGCCAGCAGCCCCGGGACTAGCGGCTTCAATGAGCAGTTCTTC. Translation gives CASSPGTSGFNEQFF.